A single sample gave rise to the 12 T cell receptor beta chains below, sequenced in a study of CD8+CD57+ T cells in acquired aplastic anemia. Genomic DNA served as template for TCR beta VDJ and CDR3 profiling. TCRdb reprocessed the reads with MiXCR, giving one entry per CDR3 protein. The sample consists of over 200,000 distinct CDR3 sequences, under 65% of them appearing once. Sequences were obtained from sorted CD4+, CD8+, or CD8+CD57+ T cells (not recorded which) from PBMCs. All receptors derive from a human donor in good health.

Only a few counts were recorded for this clonotype. The chain recombines TRBV5-6 with TRBJ1-1; D is unresolved. The CDR3 spans 11 residues. Germline V CDR1 and CDR2: SGHDT, YYEEEE. Trimming stripped 2 bases from V and 7 bases from J, with 6 bases between. CDR3 in amino acids: CASSFAFEAFF. DNA of the CDR3: TGTGCCAGCAGCTTTGCCTTTGAAGCTTTCTTT.

The chain recombines TRBV7-9 with TRBJ2-7; D perhaps matches TRBD2 (6 bases). CDR1 is SEHNR, CDR2 FQNEAQ, per germline (reference sequence). The CDR3 extends over 15 amino acids. The V end was cut by 3 bases, the J end by 2 bases, with 14 bases between. This CDR3 reads CASSFIAEGTYEQYF. The CDR3 DNA reads TGTGCCAGCAGCTTCATAGCGGAAGGGACCTACGAGCAGTACTTC.

This clonotype was recorded a few times. This chain links TRBV30 with TRBJ2-1; 9 positions agree with TRBD2. Trimming at V came to 3 bases and at J to 4 bases, leaving 7 bases not matched to a gene. CDR3 length: 15 amino acids. CDR1 is GTSNPN, CDR2 SVGIG, per germline (reference sequence). For the CDR3, the DNA is TGTGCCTGGAGCTTTCTAGCGGGAAGGTACAATGAGCAGTTCTTC. It codes for CAWSFLAGRYNEQFF.

This chain uses TRBV20-1 with TRBJ2-5; weak D call: TRBD1 (6 bases). The length of the CDR3 is 13 residues. Germline loops: CDR1 DFQATT, CDR2 SNEGSKA (reference sequence). The germline V and J ends were trimmed by 2 bases and 5 bases, with 12 bases remaining between them. The CDR3 protein is CSARQGSMETQYF. Here the CDR3 DNA reads TGCAGTGCTAGACAGGGGTCGATGGAGACCCAGTACTTC.

Only a few counts were recorded for this clonotype. CDR3 amino acids: CASSFTTSGFYEQYF. As DNA, the CDR3 is TGCGCCAGCAGCTTTACGACTAGTGGTTTTTACGAGCAGTACTTC. This chain uses TRBV5-1 with TRBJ2-7, with D possibly matching TRBD2 (6 bases). The CDR3 extends over 15 amino acids. Germline loops: CDR1 SGHRS, CDR2 YFSETQ. Trimming took 2 bases from V and 4 from J, leaving 16 bases between them. Based on the CDR3 plus reference TRBV5-1 and TRBJ2-7, the full variable domain is KAGVTQTPRYLIKTRGQQVTLSCSPISGHRSVSWYQQTPGQGLQFLFEYFSETQRNKGNFPGRFSGRQFSNSRSEMNVSTLELGDSALYLCASSFTTSGFYEQYFGPGTRLTVT.

V is TRBV19 and J is TRBJ1-1; unclear D gene. CDR3 length equals 14 residues. V dropped 3 bases and J dropped 2 bases, with 10 bases sitting between them. Germline CDR1 is LNHDA and CDR2 is SQIVND (reference sequence). Written as DNA, the CDR3 is TGTGCCAGTAGTATTACACCTACCAACACTGAAGCTTTCTTT. It specifies CASSITPTNTEAFF. Full variable domain (remainder filled in from reference TRBV19 and TRBJ1-1): DGGITQSPKYLFRKEGQNVTLSCEQNLNHDAMYWYRQDPGQGLRLIYYSQIVNDFQKGDIAEGYSVSREKKESFPLTVTSAQKNPTAFYLCASSITPTNTEAFFGQGTRLTVV.

V usage is TRBV27 and J usage is TRBJ2-7; TRBD1 might be the D (6 bases). There are 16 residues in the CDR3. Trimming removed 0 bases at V and 0 bases at J, with 12 bases between. Germline V gives CDR1 MNHEY, CDR2 SMNVEV (reference sequence). Here the CDR3 DNA reads TGTGCCAGCAGTTTATCTCCCCCACAGGGCTCCTACGAGCAGTACTTC. Translating it yields CASSLSPPQGSYEQYF.

In DNA, the CDR3 is TGTGCCAGCAGGGCCGATGACTGGTACAATGAGCAGTTCTTC. Translating gives CASRADDWYNEQFF. V and J are TRBV25-1 and TRBJ2-1; D is unresolved. Germline V gives CDR1 MGHDK, CDR2 SYGVNS. CDR3 length equals 14 residues. V was cut by 6 bases and J by 4 bases, with 13 bases left in between.

At least ten counts were recorded for this clonotype. The rearrangement joins TRBV7-3 to TRBJ2-7, with 7 bases aligning to TRBD2. CDR3 length: 14 amino acids. Germline V gene sequence: CDR1 SGHTA, CDR2 FQGTGA. The V gene end was trimmed by 2 bases and the J gene end by 2 bases; junction bases not matched to a gene: 3. The CDR3 is CASSLSAGAYEQYF. The CDR3 nucleotides read TGTGCCAGCAGCTTATCGGCGGGAGCCTACGAGCAGTACTTC.

The chain couples TRBV5-1 to TRBJ2-7, with TRBD1 matching 12 bases. The V segment lost 3 bases and the J segment 3 bases; nucleotides outside the gene matches: 4. The germline V gene has CDR1 SGHRS and CDR2 YFSETQ. The CDR3 is 15 residues long. The CDR3 loop is CASSSRDRGLYEQYF. In DNA form, the CDR3 reads TGCGCCAGCAGCTCCCGGGACAGGGGGCTCTACGAGCAGTACTTC.

This clonotype was picked up one time. V and J are TRBV15 and TRBJ1-4; no reliable D call. CDR1 and CDR2 (germline): LNHNV, YYDKDF (reference sequence). This CDR3 is built from 15 residues. V dropped 0 bases and J dropped 7 bases, with 12 bases sitting between them. In DNA form, the CDR3 reads TGTGCCACCAGCAGAGACCGGTTTACGGGTGAAAAACTGTTTTTT. Amino acid sequence: CATSRDRFTGEKLFF. Full variable domain (missing parts from reference TRBV15 and TRBJ1-4): DAMVIQNPRYQVTQFGKPVTLSCSQTLNHNVMYWYQQKSSQAPKLLFHYYDKDFNNEADTPDNFQSRRPNTSFCFLDIRSPGLGDTAMYLCATSRDRFTGEKLFFGSGTQLSVL.

This clonotype was detected ten times or more. The rearrangement links TRBV5-1 to TRBJ1-6, with TRBD1 identical over 9 bases. The CDR3 runs 15 residues. Germline CDR1 and CDR2: SGHRS and YFSETQ. With 7 bases clipped from V and 9 bases from J, the junction kept 11 bases outside the gene matches. The CDR3 DNA is TGCGCCAGCTCCGCCGGGACAGGGCTCGCTTCACCCCTCCACTTT. This encodes CASSAGTGLASPLHF.